The present TCR beta chain was sequenced within a study of yellow fever vaccine responses in identical twins. TCRdb called the RT-PCR reads again in MiXCR, with one record for every CDR3 protein. This sample has approximately 13,000 distinct CDR3 sequences, with roughly 80% found just once. Germline-derived CDR1 and CDR2 are LGHDT and YNNKEL (reference sequence). The CDR3 length is 14 residues. Trimming cost V 0 bases and J 4 bases, with 9 bases left between them. Sample: T cells from blood (PBMCs), unsorted or a sorted subset (not recorded which), taken before or after yellow fever vaccination (not recorded which). The receptor was derived from a woman between 18 and 29 years old who received the yellow fever vaccine. The J gene is TRBJ1-2, the V gene TRBV3-1, with D unclear. The CDR3 loop is CASSQERRPYGYTF. CDR3 nucleotides: TGTGCCAGCAGCCAAGAAAGACGGCCCTATGGCTACACCTTC.